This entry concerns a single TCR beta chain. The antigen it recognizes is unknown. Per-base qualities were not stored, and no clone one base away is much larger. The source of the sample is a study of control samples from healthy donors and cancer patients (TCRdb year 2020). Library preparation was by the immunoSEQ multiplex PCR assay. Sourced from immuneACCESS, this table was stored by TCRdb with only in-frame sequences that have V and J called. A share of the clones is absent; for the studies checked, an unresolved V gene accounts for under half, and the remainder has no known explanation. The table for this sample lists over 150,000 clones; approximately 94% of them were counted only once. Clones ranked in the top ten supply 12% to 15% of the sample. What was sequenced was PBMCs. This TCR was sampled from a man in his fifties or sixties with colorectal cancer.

DNA sequence: TGTGCCTGGAGTAAGGGACAACTGAACACTGAAGCTTTCTTT. It is translated as CAWSKGQLNTEAFF. The chain links TRBV30 with TRBJ1-1; TRBD1 is possibly the D segment (6 matching bases). Based on the germline V gene (reference sequence), the CDR1 and CDR2 sequences are GTSNPN and SVGIG. The CDR3 sequence holds 14 residues, the cysteine and phenylalanine included. Only the CDR3 DNA stays, 42 bases, in frame from base 1. Cut back by 2 bases and 0 bases, the V and J ends lie 10 bases apart.